This passage covers 29 T cell receptor beta chains from one sample sequenced in a study of cytomegalovirus exposure and HLA in healthy donors (dated by TCRdb to the late 2010s). The library relied on the immunoSEQ multiplex PCR assay. For the multiplex PCR, a mixture combining 60 forward primers for TCR Vbeta segments and 13 reverse primers for TCR Jbeta segments was used. In TCRdb, the immuneACCESS table is reduced to in-frame sequences with V and J assigned. These tables do not hold every clone; where another copy was compared, an unresolved V gene accounts for under half, and the others remain unexplained. The sample contains around 230,000 clones, about four fifths of them found a single time. The ten largest make up 6% of the sample. Sequencing input: PBMCs. The source is a man in his forties in good health and CMV-seropositive.

The V gene is TRBV11-1, the J gene TRBJ2-3, with 11 bases fitting TRBD2. The V segment lost 5 bases and the J segment 6 bases; nucleotides outside the gene matches: 4. The CDR3 is made up of 14 amino acids. Germline-derived CDR1 and CDR2 are SGHAT and FQDESV (reference sequence). CDR3 in DNA: TGTGCCAGCAGCGCCTCTAGCGGGAGGGATACGCAGTATTTT. It specifies CASSASSGRDTQYF.

The gene calls are TRBV30 and TRBJ1-1, with D possibly TRBD1 on 5 matching bases. With 3 bases removed from V and 2 bases from J, the gap between germline ends came to 10 bases. The CDR3 consists of 13 residues. Looked up from germline, CDR1 is GTSNPN and CDR2 is SVGIG (reference sequence). The chain's CDR3 is CAWRSGGNTEAFF. CDR3 sequence (DNA): TGTGCCTGGAGGTCCGGGGGTAACACTGAAGCTTTCTTT.

V usage is TRBV18 and J usage is TRBJ2-3; D not resolved. V shed 4 bases and J shed 0 bases, with 5 bases lying between them. Germline values: CDR1 KGHSH, CDR2 LQKENI. This CDR3 has 13 amino acids. The CDR3 DNA reads TGTGCCAGCTCACTAGTTAGCACAGATACGCAGTATTTT. It is translated as CASSLVSTDTQYF.

J is TRBJ2-7 and V is TRBV7-4; 8 bases agree with TRBD2. With V trimmed by 5 bases and J by 3 bases, 15 bases remained unmatched. Germline V gives CDR1 SGHVT, CDR2 SQSDAQ. There are 17 residues in the CDR3. The CDR3: CASSPRPTSGPFYEQYV. CDR3 nucleotide sequence: TGTGCCAGCAGCCCGAGGCCAACTAGCGGCCCTTTCTACGAGCAGTACGTC.

This chain connects TRBV11-2 to TRBJ2-2; 7 positions match TRBD1. The trim removed 4 bases at V and 6 bases at J, leaving 8 bases unmatched. The CDR3 has 15 amino acids. CDR1 is SGHAT and CDR2 is FQNNGV in the germline V gene. In DNA form, the CDR3 reads TGTGCCAGCAGCTCTGGACAGGTCTTTCCCGGGGAGCTGTTTTTT. Its translation: CASSSGQVFPGELFF.

The rearrangement links TRBV6-5 to TRBJ2-2, with TRBD1 identical over 10 bases. V shed 2 bases and J 8 bases; nucleotides not matched to a gene: 8. Germline-derived CDR1 and CDR2 are MNHEY and SVGAGI. This CDR3 has 16 amino acids. Here the CDR3 DNA reads TGTGCCAGCAGTTACGACAGGGGGCGATATCCGGGGGAGCTGTTTTTT. The encoded protein is CASSYDRGRYPGELFF.

The chain links TRBV4-1 to TRBJ2-2; D uncertain. The CDR3 loop spans 15 amino acids. V dropped 1 base and J dropped 4 bases, with 10 bases sitting between them. The germline CDR1 and CDR2 sequences are MGHRA and YSYEKL. CDR3 nucleotides: TGCGCCAGCAGCCAAGGAGCGTTTGCCACCGGGGAGCTGTTTTTT. The encoded protein is CASSQGAFATGELFF.

The chain employs TRBV10-1 and TRBJ2-1; D perhaps matches TRBD2 (5 bases). In germline, CDR1 is WNHNN, CDR2 SYGVQD (reference sequence). This CDR3 contains 15 residues. V dropped 2 bases and J dropped 2 bases, with 10 bases sitting between them. In nucleotides, the CDR3 is TGCGCCAGCAGTGAGGGGCTAGCACCCTACAATGAGCAGTTCTTC. The encoded protein is CASSEGLAPYNEQFF.

The genes are TRBV10-1 and TRBJ2-2; 7 bases line up with TRBD2. The ends lost 5 bases at V and 0 bases at J; junction bases unmatched: 3. Germline V lookup: CDR1 WNHNN, CDR2 SYGVQD (reference sequence). The CDR3 length is 15 residues. Here the CDR3 DNA reads TGCGCCAGCAGTCTAGCGGCAACGAACACCGGGGAGCTGTTTTTT. Encoded protein: CASSLAATNTGELFF.

CDR3 residues: CASSVGPGDRAFF. CDR3 coding DNA: TGTGCCAGCAGCGTAGGCCCCGGGGATCGGGCTTTCTTT. The chain is built from TRBV9 and TRBJ1-1; D gene uncertain. CDR3 size: 13 residues. Trimming stripped 0 bases from V and 11 bases from J, with 14 bases between. Germline-derived CDR1 and CDR2 are SGDLS and YYNGEE. Full variable domain (rest looked up from reference TRBV9 and TRBJ1-1): DSGVTQTPKHLITATGQRVTLRCSPRSGDLSVYWYQQSLDQGLQFLIQYYNGEERAKGNILERFSAQQFPDLHSELNLSSLELGDSALYFCASSVGPGDRAFFGQGTRLTVV.

The J gene is TRBJ2-7, the V gene TRBV7-3; 10 bases are shared with TRBD2. V lost 5 bases to trimming and J lost 1 base; unmatched junction nucleotides: 5. This CDR3 has 15 amino acids. Germline CDR1 reads SGHTA; CDR2 reads FQGTGA. CDR3 residues: CASSLRAGGSYEQYF. CDR3 DNA: TGTGCCAGCAGCCTTCGAGCGGGAGGGTCCTACGAGCAGTACTTC.

V and J are TRBV6-5 and TRBJ1-1; possible D gene TRBD1, 5 bases. V lost 7 bases to trimming and J lost 1 base, with 13 bases between them. The length of the CDR3 is 14 residues. In germline, CDR1 is MNHEY, CDR2 SVGAGI. The DNA for the CDR3 is TGTGCCAGCAAGGGGAATAACTGGAACACTGAAGCTTTCTTT. Translation: CASKGNNWNTEAFF.

The chain carries TRBV7-3 and TRBJ2-6; D not certain. Trimming pared 5 bases from V and 0 bases from J, leaving 8 bases between. This CDR3 spans 15 amino acids. The germline V gene encodes CDR1 SGHTA and CDR2 FQGTGA. The CDR3 region has the DNA TGTGCCAGCAGCGCAACTATCTCTGGGGCCAACGTCCTGACTTTC. It encodes CASSATISGANVLTF.

This clone was picked up one time. The chain uses TRBV6-5 and TRBJ1-5; D perhaps matches TRBD1 (6 bases). Trimming pared 10 bases from V and 5 bases from J, leaving 15 bases between. Per the germline V gene, CDR1 is MNHEY and CDR2 is SVGAGI. The CDR3 is made up of 13 amino acids. The CDR3 protein is CATRGGFHQPQHF. CDR3 DNA sequence: TGTGCCACCAGGGGAGGGTTCCATCAGCCCCAGCATTTT.

This clone was observed once. Other DNA variants within this sample encode the same CDR3. V is TRBV5-1 and J is TRBJ2-3; TRBD2 is a possible D gene (6 bases). Trimming removed 4 bases at V and 0 bases at J, with 12 bases between. The CDR3 covers 15 residues. From germline, CDR1 is SGHRS and CDR2 YFSETQ. The CDR3: CASSPGTGSTDTQYF. CDR3 DNA: TGCGCCAGCAGCCCCGGGACTGGAAGCACAGATACGCAGTATTTT.

The gene calls are TRBV5-4 and TRBJ2-2; 8 bases are shared with TRBD2. This CDR3 has 13 amino acids. The V gene's germline CDR1 is SGHNT and CDR2 YYREEE (reference sequence). V shed 4 bases, J shed 6 bases, and the junction held 2 bases outside the gene matches. CDR3 coding DNA: TGTGCCAGCAGCCGGGGGGGATCCGGGGAGCTGTTTTTT. Translating it yields CASSRGGSGELFF.

This chain uses TRBV9 with TRBJ2-5, with TRBD2 matching over 7 bases. The CDR3 has 15 amino acids. V lost 3 bases to trimming and J lost 1 base; unmatched junction nucleotides: 6. The V gene's germline CDR1 is SGDLS and CDR2 YYNGEE. The CDR3 loop reads CASSGASGGQETQYF. DNA for the CDR3: TGTGCCAGCAGCGGCGCCTCGGGGGGCCAAGAGACCCAGTACTTC.

This clone appeared a few times. This sequence joins TRBV5-6 and TRBJ1-1; D gene unclear. The CDR3 covers 11 residues. In germline, CDR1 is SGHDT, CDR2 YYEEEE. Trimming removed 4 bases at V and 9 bases at J, with 10 bases between. The CDR3, as DNA: TGTGCCAGCAGCGGGCAAGCTAAAGCTTTCTTT. It encodes CASSGQAKAFF.

The chain employs TRBV21-1 and TRBJ1-1. TRBV21-1 is a listed pseudogene. CDR3 size: 12 residues. The CDR3: CASRARGTEAFF. The CDR3 DNA is TGTGCCAGCAGAGCCCGGGGCACTGAAGCTTTCTTT.

This chain joins TRBV19 and TRBJ1-1; D gene uncertain. This CDR3 has 12 amino acids. V dropped 6 bases and J dropped 0 bases, with 5 bases sitting between them. The germline CDR1 and CDR2 sequences are LNHDA and SQIVND (reference sequence). CDR3 region: CASRRLNTEAFF. In DNA, the CDR3 is TGTGCCAGTAGGAGGCTGAACACTGAAGCTTTCTTT. Full variable domain (outside the CDR3, taken from reference TRBV19 and TRBJ1-1): DGGITQSPKYLFRKEGQNVTLSCEQNLNHDAMYWYRQDPGQGLRLIYYSQIVNDFQKGDIAEGYSVSREKKESFPLTVTSAQKNPTAFYLCASRRLNTEAFFGQGTRLTVV.

This chain links TRBV14 with TRBJ2-1, with a possible D match to TRBD2 (6 bases). The CDR3 contains 15 residues. V gave up 6 bases and J gave up 1 base, with 13 bases separating them. Germline CDR1 and CDR2: SGHDN and FVKESK. The CDR3: CASRAGTVSYNEQFF. The CDR3 DNA is TGTGCCAGCAGGGCCGGGACTGTGTCCTACAATGAGCAGTTCTTC.

The chain uses TRBV7-8 and TRBJ1-2; tentative D call: TRBD1 (5 bases). The CDR3 length is 13 residues. Germline loops: CDR1 SGHVS, CDR2 FQNEAQ. V dropped 5 bases and J dropped 4 bases, with 11 bases sitting between them. CDR3: CASSAGGGYGYTF. The CDR3 DNA reads as TGTGCCAGCAGCGCGGGGGGGGGCTATGGCTACACCTTC.

The genes are TRBV6-6 and TRBJ1-2; D unresolved. The CDR3 loop spans 14 amino acids. Between the trimmed V and J ends, which lost 6 bases and 6 bases, there was a span of 17 bases. Per the germline V gene, CDR1 is MNHNY and CDR2 is SVGAGI (reference sequence). The CDR3 here is CASSNPGPGNGYTF. Written as DNA, the CDR3 is TGTGCCAGCAGCAACCCGGGCCCGGGGAATGGCTACACCTTC.

The chain links TRBV6-6 to TRBJ1-2; 7 bases are shared with TRBD1. Germline V CDR1 and CDR2: MNHNY, SVGAGI (reference sequence). The length of the CDR3 is 15 residues. V lost 0 bases, J lost 0 bases, and 1 base stayed unmatched. The chain's CDR3 is CASSYSQGANYGYTF. Written as DNA, the CDR3 is TGTGCCAGCAGTTACTCCCAGGGGGCTAACTATGGCTACACCTTC.

This clone was picked up one time. The chain joins TRBV29-1 to TRBJ2-3; D remains ambiguous. This CDR3 comprises 12 residues. V was clipped by 4 bases and J by 2 bases, with 7 bases between them. Germline V gene sequence: CDR1 SQVTM, CDR2 ANQGSEA. Here the CDR3 DNA reads TGCAGCGTTGGCCTACTCACAGATACGCAGTATTTT. It translates to CSVGLLTDTQYF.

V is TRBV11-1 and J is TRBJ2-1, with 12 positions matching TRBD2. The germline CDR1 and CDR2 sequences are SGHAT and FQDESV (reference sequence). V lost 6 bases, J lost 8 bases, and 2 bases stayed unmatched. The CDR3 length is 13 residues. CDR3 in DNA: TGTGCCAGCAGTCTAGCGGGGGGGGATGAGCAGTTCTTC. This encodes CASSLAGGDEQFF.

In this sample, this clone turned up a few times. The chain couples TRBV29-1 to TRBJ1-2; D possibly corresponds to TRBD1 (5 bases). Germline CDR1 SQVTM, CDR2 ANQGSEA. The CDR3 has 11 amino acids. V lost 6 bases to trimming and J lost 7 bases, with 12 bases between them. The DNA of the CDR3 is TGCAGCGTCACGACAGTTGCTGGCTACACCTTC. Its translation: CSVTTVAGYTF.

This rearrangement joins TRBV27 to TRBJ2-7; the match to TRBD1 covers 7 bases. Germline V lookup: CDR1 MNHEY, CDR2 SMNVEV (reference sequence). J was trimmed by 6 bases and V by 1 base; bases with no gene match: 3. The length of the CDR3 is 13 residues. The CDR3 coding sequence is TGTGCCAGCAGTTTATGGGCAGGGGGCGAGCAGTACTTC. Its protein product is CASSLWAGGEQYF.

V and J are TRBV28 and TRBJ1-1; D uncertain. Germline V gives CDR1 MDHEN, CDR2 SYDVKM. The CDR3 extends over 15 amino acids. With 5 bases removed from V and 6 bases from J, the gap between germline ends came to 19 bases. The CDR3 here is CASSTPVGRNPEAFF. Here the CDR3 DNA reads TGTGCCAGCAGTACCCCGGTTGGCAGGAATCCTGAAGCTTTCTTT.